A single sample gave rise to the 17 T cell receptor beta chains below, sequenced in a study of CD8+ T cells in alopecia areata. The treatment: oral pan-JAK inhibitor, 5-10 mg twice daily. Investigators isolated RNA and reverse transcribed it into cDNA to act as the sequencing template. TCRdb keeps only in-frame clones here, not all; method: immunoSEQ multiplex PCR. The sample lists some 200,000 clones, more than 55% seen once, with 3% to 3.5% in the top ten. Specimen: CD4+ T cells sorted from blood, collected at week 4, from a patient treated with tofacitinib. The receptors were gathered from a human donor with alopecia areata.

The CDR3 sequence is CASSLGRRSYEQYF. The CDR3 DNA reads TGTGCCAGCAGCTTGGGACGCCGTTCCTACGAGCAGTACTTC. The chain couples TRBV5-6 to TRBJ2-7, with D unclear. V was shortened by 0 bases and J by 1 base, with 8 bases between the two germline ends. The CDR3 spans 14 residues. CDR1 and CDR2 (germline): SGHDT, YYEEEE.

The chain is built from TRBV30 and TRBJ1-2; D might be TRBD1 (6 bases). This CDR3 region has 13 residues. CDR1 and CDR2 from the germline V gene are GTSNPN and SVGIG (reference sequence). V lost 4 bases, J lost 4 bases, and 13 bases lay in between. In nucleotides, the CDR3 is TGTGCCTGGACAGGAGGACAGATCTATGGCTACACCTTC. It is translated as CAWTGGQIYGYTF.

The chain recombines TRBV9 with TRBJ2-3, with TRBD2 as a possible D gene (6 bases). V was pared by 0 bases and J by 4 bases, with 12 bases between. CDR1 and CDR2 (germline): SGDLS, YYNGEE. CDR3 length equals 15 residues. CDR3 coding DNA: TGTGCCAGCAGCGTAGACGCGGGGCGCTCAGATACGCAGTATTTT. Its translation is CASSVDAGRSDTQYF. Variable domain in full (rest from reference TRBV9 and TRBJ2-3): DSGVTQTPKHLITATGQRVTLRCSPRSGDLSVYWYQQSLDQGLQFLIQYYNGEERAKGNILERFSAQQFPDLHSELNLSSLELGDSALYFCASSVDAGRSDTQYFGPGTRLTVL.

This clone was recorded a few times. This sequence joins TRBV7-2 and TRBJ2-5, with 11 bases aligning to TRBD2. The CDR3 loop spans 17 amino acids. CDR1 SGHTA and CDR2 FQGNSA come from the germline V gene. V lost 5 bases, J lost 5 bases, and 13 bases stayed unmatched. CDR3 bases: TGTGCCAGCAGCCCCACTCTAGCGGGGGGCCCTTTGGAGACCCAGTACTTC. Its protein product is CASSPTLAGGPLETQYF. Complete variable domain (other parts from reference TRBV7-2 and TRBJ2-5): GAGVSQSPSNKVTEKGKDVELRCDPISGHTALYWYRQSLGQGLEFLIYFQGNSAPDKSGLPSDRFSAERTGGSVSTLTIQRTQQEDSAVYLCASSPTLAGGPLETQYFGPGTRLLVL.

The chain couples TRBV6-7 to TRBJ1-5; no reliable D call. TRBV6-7 counts as an open reading frame of uncertain function. Trimming left V 3 bases short and J 5 bases short, with 8 bases between. This CDR3 contains 13 residues. CDR3 sequence (DNA): TGTGCCAGCAGTTATTCCCGAGATCAGCCCCAGCATTTT. Translating it yields CASSYSRDQPQHF.

The rearrangement joins TRBV30 to TRBJ1-5; perhaps TRBD1 as D (6 bases). The CDR3 loop spans 12 amino acids. The V end lost 4 bases, the J end lost 6 bases, and 10 bases lay between the germline ends. In germline, CDR1 is GTSNPN, CDR2 SVGIG (reference sequence). CDR3 in amino acids: CAWKTGGQPQHF. The CDR3 DNA follows: TGTGCCTGGAAGACAGGTGGTCAGCCCCAGCATTTT.

The chain joins TRBV2 to TRBJ1-6; D call uncertain. Trimming shortened V by 0 bases and J by 9 bases, and 15 bases separated the two germline ends. Germline V CDR1 and CDR2: SNHLY, FYNNEI. The CDR3 length is 16 residues. The CDR3 nucleotides read TGTGCCAGCAGTGAAGCTAACCCAAAAAGCGGTTCACCCCTCCACTTT. This translates into CASSEANPKSGSPLHF. The whole variable domain, filled in from reference TRBV2 and TRBJ1-6, reads EPEVTQTPSHQVTQMGQEVILRCVPISNHLYFYWYRQILGQKVEFLVSFYNNEISEKSEIFDDQFSVERPDGSNFTLKIRSTKLEDSAMYFCASSEANPKSGSPLHFGNGTRLTVT.

The chain combines TRBV18 with TRBJ2-7; D is uncertain. CDR1 and CDR2 (germline): KGHSH, LQKENI. V lost 4 bases and J lost 3, with 13 bases in between. The CDR3 sequence is 14 residues long. The CDR3: CASSRKSNNYEQYF. CDR3 in DNA: TGTGCCAGCTCACGAAAGAGTAATAACTACGAGCAGTACTTC. Variable domain in full (rest from reference TRBV18 and TRBJ2-7): NAGVMQNPRHLVRRRGQEARLRCSPMKGHSHVYWYRQLPEEGLKFMVYLQKENIIDESGMPKERFSAEFPKEGPSILRIQQVVRGDSAAYFCASSRKSNNYEQYFGPGTRLTVT.

V and J are TRBV5-1 and TRBJ2-3, with no clear D. Germline lookup yields CDR1 SGHRS and CDR2 YFSETQ. The V end lost 1 base, the J end lost 2 bases, and 11 bases lay between the germline ends. The CDR3 runs 15 residues. CDR3 sequence: CASSLLGDSTDTQYF. For the CDR3, the DNA is TGCGCCAGCAGCTTGCTAGGAGACTCCACAGATACGCAGTATTTT.

This clone is a singleton in its sample. The genes are TRBV12-5 and TRBJ1-5, with TRBD1 identical over 8 bases. Germline CDR1 reads LGHNT; CDR2 reads FRNRAP. The CDR3 consists of 13 residues. The CDR3 region has the DNA TGTCCGGCCAGGGGGCATAGCAATCAGCCCCAGCATTTT. It encodes CPARGHSNQPQHF.

V usage is TRBV6-5 and J usage is TRBJ2-5; D perhaps matches TRBD2 (6 bases). The CDR3 has 13 amino acids. In germline, CDR1 is MNHEY, CDR2 SVGAGI. Trimming took 4 bases from V and 4 from J, leaving 10 bases between them. CDR3 nucleotide sequence: TGTGCCAGCAGTTCCTCCGGGAGAGAGACCCAGTACTTC. Amino acids: CASSSSGRETQYF.

The sample holds a few counts of this clone. The rearrangement uses TRBV2 and TRBJ2-3, with 12 positions matching TRBD2. The CDR3 is 18 residues long. Looked up from germline, CDR1 is SNHLY and CDR2 is FYNNEI. Trimming at V came to 6 bases and at J to 5 bases, leaving 15 bases not matched to a gene. For the CDR3, the DNA is TGTGCCAGCAGGATCGGCCTAGCGGGGGGGCAGCACATAGATACGCAGTATTTT. Protein product: CASRIGLAGGQHIDTQYF.

The chain uses TRBV30 and TRBJ2-3, with TRBD2 matching over 9 bases. The CDR3 covers 15 residues. Trimming took 4 bases from V and 1 from J; bases not matched to a gene: 6. Per the germline V gene, CDR1 is GTSNPN and CDR2 is SVGIG (reference sequence). The CDR3 is CAWKKASGGTDTQYF. CDR3 coding DNA: TGTGCCTGGAAAAAGGCTAGCGGGGGCACAGATACGCAGTATTTT.

V gene TRBV2 combines with J gene TRBJ1-6; D is unclear. Germline V CDR1 and CDR2: SNHLY, FYNNEI. V was shortened by 8 bases and J by 7 bases, with 6 bases between the two germline ends. The CDR3 loop spans 11 amino acids. The CDR3 sequence: CASHGNSPLHF. CDR3 coding DNA: TGTGCCAGCCACGGCAATTCACCCCTCCACTTT.

The sample holds one count of this clone. V gene TRBV29-1 combines with J gene TRBJ2-1; D may be TRBD2 (5 bases). CDR3 size: 14 residues. Between the trimmed V and J ends, which lost 6 bases and 0 bases, there was a span of 12 bases. From germline, CDR1 is SQVTM and CDR2 ANQGSEA. As DNA, the CDR3 is TGCAGCGTCAAGGAGGAAAACTCCTACAATGAGCAGTTCTTC. Translated: CSVKEENSYNEQFF.

The rearrangement uses TRBV30 and TRBJ2-3; no firm D call. V lost 2 bases, J lost 2 bases, and 8 bases lay in between. CDR1 GTSNPN and CDR2 SVGIG come from the germline V gene (reference sequence). The CDR3 is 13 amino acids. CDR3 residues: CAWSLSYTDTQYF. The CDR3 bases are TGTGCCTGGAGTCTCAGTTACACAGATACGCAGTATTTT.

This clone has just one count. This sequence joins TRBV4-1 and TRBJ1-1; 7 bases match TRBD1. The CDR3 is made up of 18 amino acids. Per germline, CDR1 MGHRA and CDR2 YSYEKL. Unmatched junction bases numbered 14, after V lost 0 bases and J lost 4 bases. The chain's CDR3 is CASSQDGGQMDSGTEAFF. The DNA of the CDR3 is TGCGCCAGCAGCCAAGATGGGGGACAGATGGACTCAGGCACTGAAGCTTTCTTT.